The clone carrying this T cell receptor beta chain was observed once. Its cognate antigen is unknown. Patients had blood sampled at baseline and again on cycle 4 day 1 and cycle 7 day 1. The data are from a study of OX40 agonist ivuxolimab in advanced cancers. Study-level information: Hepatocellular carcinoma, melanoma, renal cell or head and neck cancer was diagnosed in the dose-escalation patients.

Trimming shortened V by 3 bases and J by 2 bases, and 2 bases separated the two germline ends. Germline V lookup: CDR1 SGHDN, CDR2 FVKESK. The CDR3 is 11 amino acids. This table comes from immunoSEQ multiplex PCR, and its TCRdb copy is limited to in-frame clones, with some not included. Here the sample spans 77,000 or so clones, 90% being singletons. Study findings and constraints: In the 0.1-3.0 mg/kg groups, partial responders showed among the lowest expansion.

This receptor was taken from an adult with an advanced solid tumor such as melanoma, head and neck, liver or kidney cancer. The sequencing here drew on CD4+ or CD8+ T cells sorted from blood, taken in a trial of the OX40 agonist ivuxolimab. This chain connects TRBV14 to TRBJ2-7; no clear D gene. In nucleotides, the CDR3 is TGTGCCAGCAGCCATACCTACGAGCAGTACTTC. Protein product: CASSHTYEQYF.